These 9 T cell receptor beta chains originate from one sample sequenced in a study of cytomegalovirus exposure and HLA in healthy donors. PCR amplification relied on 60 Vbeta primers (plus 13 Jbeta primers). This table comes from immunoSEQ multiplex PCR, and its TCRdb copy is limited to in-frame clones, with some not included. The data contain about 110,000 clones, roughly 80% of them seen just once; the ten biggest clones take up less than 5.5%. Sequencing input: PBMCs. The receptors here all came from a woman in her 30s in good health and CMV-seropositive.

J is TRBJ2-3 and V is TRBV30; perhaps TRBD2 as D (5 bases). The CDR3 consists of 13 residues. V shed 2 bases and J shed 5 bases, with 11 bases lying between them. Germline V gene data show CDR1 as GTSNPN and CDR2 as SVGIG (reference sequence). The DNA for the CDR3 is TGTGCCTGGAGTTCTCGACTATTAGATACGCAGTATTTT. Its translation is CAWSSRLLDTQYF.

This clone was observed a handful of times. The chain links TRBV2 to TRBJ2-7; D is unclear. This CDR3 comprises 13 residues. Germline V gene lookup returns CDR1 SNHLY and CDR2 FYNNEI. CDR3 in DNA: TGTTTTAGCAAGGAGAAGACGGCATACGAGCAGTACTTC. This gives the protein CFSKEKTAYEQYF.

A single count supports this clone. The CDR3 spells CASGGQYGYTF. In DNA form, the CDR3 reads TGTGCCAGCGGAGGGCAATATGGCTACACCTTC. This sequence joins TRBV11-2 and TRBJ1-2; no definite D call. V dropped 8 bases and J dropped 5 bases, with 9 bases sitting between them. Germline values: CDR1 SGHAT, CDR2 FQNNGV. This CDR3 spans 11 amino acids. The whole variable domain, filled in from reference TRBV11-2 and TRBJ1-2, reads EAGVAQSPRYKIIEKRQSVAFWCNPISGHATLYWYQQILGQGPKLLIQFQNNGVVDDSQLPKDRFSAERLKGVDSTLKIQPAKLEDSAVYLCASGGQYGYTFGSGTRLTVV.

The chain couples TRBV30 to TRBJ1-3; D is uncertain. The V and J ends lost 5 bases and 4 bases respectively, with 15 bases between them. Germline V gives CDR1 GTSNPN, CDR2 SVGIG (reference sequence). This CDR3 contains 14 residues. CDR3 residues: CAWGPNDGGNTIYF. The CDR3 DNA follows: TGTGCCTGGGGTCCCAACGACGGGGGAAACACCATATATTTT.

J is TRBJ1-2 and V is TRBV10-1, with D perhaps TRBD1 (5 bases). Deletions cut 5 bases from V and 4 bases from J, with 14 bases between. CDR3 size: 14 residues. Per the germline V gene, CDR1 is WNHNN and CDR2 is SYGVQD (reference sequence). This CDR3 reads CASSPGGHSYGYTF. CDR3 DNA: TGCGCCAGCAGTCCTGGTGGACATAGCTATGGCTACACCTTC.

This clone was recorded once. This chain joins TRBV10-3 and TRBJ2-7; 7 nucleotides line up with TRBD2. CDR1 and CDR2 (germline): ENHRY, SYGVKD. Trimming at V came to 8 bases and at J to 2 bases, leaving 9 bases not matched to a gene. The CDR3 has 14 amino acids. CDR3 region: CAICGGGVAYEQYF. The CDR3 coding sequence is TGTGCCATCTGTGGGGGGGGAGTCGCCTACGAGCAGTACTTC.

This chain connects TRBV4-2 to TRBJ1-1; D ambiguous. The length of the CDR3 is 14 residues. CDR1 is LGHNA, CDR2 YNFKEQ, per germline. Trimming took 0 bases from V and 0 from J, leaving 5 bases between them. The CDR3 DNA sequence: TGTGCCAGCAGCCAAGAAACAATGAACACTGAAGCTTTCTTT. It encodes CASSQETMNTEAFF.

This rearrangement joins TRBV16 to TRBJ2-3; tentatively, D is TRBD2 (5 bases). The CDR3 has 15 residues. With 1 base removed from V and 0 bases from J, the gap between germline ends came to 8 bases. The germline gives CDR1 KGHSY, CDR2 FQNENV. CDR3 in DNA: TGTGCCAGCAGCCAATTCAGCGGCAGCACAGATACGCAGTATTTT. Translating gives CASSQFSGSTDTQYF.

CDR3 region: CATSRLAGGTGEQYF. The CDR3 DNA follows: TGTGCCACCTCGAGGCTAGCGGGAGGGACAGGCGAGCAGTACTTC. This rearrangement joins TRBV19 to TRBJ2-7; 12 bases are a match to TRBD2. The CDR3 consists of 15 residues. Germline trimming cut 10 bases from V and 6 bases from J; bases unmatched to any gene: 13. Germline values: CDR1 LNHDA, CDR2 SQIVND (reference sequence).